One sample yielded the 20 T cell receptor beta chains listed below, sequenced in a study of blood T cell repertoires in COVID-19. Produced via immunoSEQ multiplex PCR; TCRdb's table is partial and in-frame only. The repertoire consists of more than 200,000 clones, with more than 75% occurring once and the leading ten covering approximately 5.9%. Sequencing input: peripheral blood. All receptors come from a man older than 75 with acute or convalescent COVID-19.

The chain carries TRBV29-1 and TRBJ2-7; TRBD1 agrees at 8 bases. After removal of 4 bases from V and 1 base from J, the junction contained 6 bases not matched to a gene. CDR3 length: 14 residues. Looked up from germline, CDR1 is SQVTM and CDR2 is ANQGSEA. The CDR3 DNA is TGCAGCGTTGCGTCCAGGGGGCTGTCCTACGAGCAGTACTTC. It encodes CSVASRGLSYEQYF.

This chain connects TRBV2 to TRBJ1-6; D perhaps matches TRBD1 (5 bases). This CDR3 contains 13 residues. V was pared by 4 bases and J by 9 bases, with 10 bases between. Germline CDR1 reads SNHLY; CDR2 reads FYNNEI. In nucleotides, the CDR3 is TGTGCCAGCAGTGTGGGGCCGGCTTCACCCCTCCACTTT. Protein sequence: CASSVGPASPLHF.

The V call is TRBV7-2, the J call TRBJ2-7, with TRBD2 identical over 14 bases. Germline trimming cut 0 bases from V and 7 bases from J; bases unmatched to any gene: 2. Looked up from germline, CDR1 is SGHTA and CDR2 is FQGNSA. The CDR3 extends over 15 amino acids. Here the CDR3 reads CASSLAWTSGREQYF. CDR3 DNA: TGTGCCAGCAGCTTAGCGTGGACTAGCGGGAGGGAGCAGTACTTC.

The V and J genes are TRBV18 and TRBJ2-7; possibly TRBD1 for D (8 bases). The CDR3 is 16 residues long. The germline V gene has CDR1 KGHSH and CDR2 LQKENI. Trimming cost V 3 bases and J 0 bases, with 15 bases left between them. CDR3 in amino acids: CASSPQRDRSSYEQYF. In nucleotides, the CDR3 is TGTGCCAGCTCACCCCAGCGGGACAGGAGCTCCTACGAGCAGTACTTC.

The V gene is TRBV10-2, the J gene TRBJ2-7; the D gene is possibly TRBD1 (5 bases). The germline V gene encodes CDR1 WSHSY and CDR2 SAAADI. The CDR3 loop spans 14 amino acids. The V gene lost 0 bases and the J gene lost 3 bases, with 9 bases spanning the gap. The CDR3 sequence: CASSESARDYEQYF. In DNA form, the CDR3 reads TGCGCCAGCAGTGAGTCCGCCAGGGACTACGAGCAGTACTTC.

The CDR3 spells CASSILNEQFF. The CDR3 bases are TGTGCCAGTAGTATCTTAAATGAGCAGTTCTTC. V and J are TRBV19 and TRBJ2-1; D unresolved. The germline V and J ends were trimmed by 3 bases and 7 bases, with 4 bases remaining between them. The CDR3 has 11 amino acids. Germline assignment: CDR1 LNHDA and CDR2 SQIVND (reference sequence). Filled out from reference TRBV19 and TRBJ2-1, the complete variable domain reads DGGITQSPKYLFRKEGQNVTLSCEQNLNHDAMYWYRQDPGQGLRLIYYSQIVNDFQKGDIAEGYSVSREKKESFPLTVTSAQKNPTAFYLCASSILNEQFFGPGTRLTVL.

This clone occurred once. Germline is not matched at one junction end, which may reflect a read error. The V gene is TRBV2, the J gene TRBJ1-6; 9 bases are shared with TRBD1. The CDR3 contains 12 residues. Germline CDR1 reads SNHLY; CDR2 reads FYNNEI. CDR3 in amino acids: CASSYTGGPPGF. The DNA of the CDR3 is TGTGCCAGCAGTTATACAGGGGGCCCTCCGGGCTTT.

The chain recombines TRBV11-2 with TRBJ2-1; maybe TRBD1 (6 bases). This CDR3 comprises 16 residues. Germline loops: CDR1 SGHAT, CDR2 FQNNGV. Trimming took 3 bases from V and 4 from J, leaving 16 bases between them. The CDR3 DNA reads as TGTGCCAGCAGCTTGCGCCTGGGGCAGGGGTACAATGAGCAGTTCTTC. It yields the protein CASSLRLGQGYNEQFF.

The V call is TRBV11-2, the J call TRBJ2-3; 11 bases map to TRBD2. Germline V gene data show CDR1 as SGHAT and CDR2 as FQNNGV. The CDR3 runs 19 residues. Losses at the gene ends were 0 bases for V and 3 bases for J; bases not matched to a gene: 11. CDR3 residues: CASSLDLGLAGLGTDTQYF. The CDR3 DNA reads as TGTGCCAGCAGCTTAGATCTAGGACTAGCGGGCCTGGGAACAGATACGCAGTATTTT.

The DNA of the CDR3 is TGTGCCAGCAGCTCCTTAGCCGGCACAGATACGCAGTATTTT. Translation gives CASSSLAGTDTQYF. This chain joins TRBV3-1 (or the pseudogene TRBV3-2) and TRBJ2-3, with unresolved D. The CDR3 is 14 amino acids. In germline, CDR1 is LGHDT, CDR2 YNNKEL (reference sequence). V was trimmed by 5 bases and J by 1 base, leaving 10 bases between them.

In nucleotides, the CDR3 is TGTGCCAGCACCGGGGACGCTAGCGGGATGCGTGAGCAGTTCTTC. Translating gives CASTGDASGMREQFF. V and J are TRBV7-9 and TRBJ2-1, with TRBD2 matching over 9 bases. The V segment lost 7 bases and the J segment 9 bases; nucleotides outside the gene matches: 13. CDR1 and CDR2 from the germline V gene are SEHNR and FQNEAQ (reference sequence). The CDR3 covers 15 residues.

This sequence joins TRBV6-5 and TRBJ2-3; D may be TRBD2 (6 bases). V lost 7 bases, J lost 4 bases, and 9 bases lay in between. In germline, CDR1 is MNHEY, CDR2 SVGAGI. There are 12 residues in the CDR3. The CDR3 sequence is CASTGGADTQYF. The CDR3 DNA is TGTGCCAGCACCGGCGGGGCAGATACGCAGTATTTT.

The J gene is TRBJ2-3, the V gene TRBV11-3; TRBD1 matches at 9 bases. The CDR3 runs 16 residues. V gave up 5 bases and J gave up 1 base; unmatched junction bases: 7. Germline V lookup: CDR1 SGHNT, CDR2 YENEEA. The CDR3 bases are TGTGCCAGCAGCCCATGGGACAGGGAGGGCACAGATACGCAGTATTTT. This encodes CASSPWDREGTDTQYF.

The rearrangement joins TRBV4-2 to TRBJ2-7, with D tentatively TRBD2 (6 bases). CDR3 length equals 17 residues. Trimming removed 4 bases at V and 3 bases at J, with 22 bases between. CDR1 LGHNA and CDR2 YNFKEQ come from the germline V gene. DNA for the CDR3: TGTGCCAGCAGCCTGGAGGGCCTAACTAGCAAGTACTACGAGCAGTACGTC. Translated: CASSLEGLTSKYYEQYV.

This rearrangement joins TRBV15 to TRBJ2-7, with TRBD2 matching over 8 bases. The ends lost 1 base at V and 0 bases at J; junction bases unmatched: 8. Germline V CDR1 and CDR2: LNHNV, YYDKDF (reference sequence). The CDR3 spans 17 residues. In DNA form, the CDR3 reads TGTGCCACCAGCAGAGGGCCCCGGGAGGGCCTCTCCTACGAGCAGTACTTC. Encoded protein: CATSRGPREGLSYEQYF.

V usage is TRBV12-5 and J usage is TRBJ1-2, with D uncertain. Germline CDR1 and CDR2: LGHNT and FRNRAP. The CDR3 loop spans 13 amino acids. The V end lost 5 bases, the J end lost 2 bases, and 9 bases lay between the germline ends. As DNA, the CDR3 is TGTGCTAGTGGTCGTGAAACAAACTATGGCTACACCTTC. Protein product: CASGRETNYGYTF. Filled out from reference TRBV12-5 and TRBJ1-2, the complete variable domain reads DARVTQTPRHKVTEMGQEVTMRCQPILGHNTVFWYRQTMMQGLELLAYFRNRAPLDDSGMPKDRFSAEMPDATLATLKIQPSEPRDSAVYFCASGRETNYGYTFGSGTRLTVV.

V is TRBV7-9 and J is TRBJ2-1, with D maybe TRBD1 (6 bases). V lost 3 bases, J lost 4 bases, and 19 bases lay in between. This CDR3 has 17 residues. The germline CDR1 and CDR2 sequences are SEHNR and FQNEAQ (reference sequence). CDR3 residues: CASSFLNTGHHYNEQFF. The CDR3 DNA is TGTGCCAGCAGCTTTCTCAACACAGGGCACCATTACAATGAGCAGTTCTTC.

The J gene is TRBJ1-5, the V gene TRBV7-2, with D perhaps TRBD1 (5 bases). The CDR3 runs to 16 residues. Germline V gene lookup returns CDR1 SGHTA and CDR2 FQGNSA. Trimming shortened V by 5 bases and J by 6 bases, and 20 bases separated the two germline ends. Here the CDR3 DNA reads TGTGCCAGCAGCCCCGCCGGGGGAGGGAATTTTCAGCCCCAGCATTTT. Its translation is CASSPAGGGNFQPQHF.

This clone was seen just once. V is TRBV2 and J is TRBJ2-7, with 7 bases aligning to TRBD1. The CDR3 consists of 17 residues. The trim removed 5 bases at V and 0 bases at J, leaving 13 bases unmatched. CDR1 and CDR2 (germline): SNHLY, FYNNEI. As DNA, the CDR3 is TGTGCCAGCAGTACAATCCCTACAGGGGCGTCCTCCTACGAGCAGTACGTC. It encodes CASSTIPTGASSYEQYV.

This rearrangement joins TRBV2 to TRBJ1-1; D gene ambiguous. CDR3 size: 13 residues. Germline CDR1 is SNHLY and CDR2 is FYNNEI. The ends were cut back, 6 bases at V and 5 bases at J, with 13 bases in the middle. The CDR3 sequence is CASSPRRETEAFF. The CDR3 DNA reads TGTGCCAGCAGCCCTAGGAGGGAAACTGAAGCTTTCTTT.